These T cell receptor beta chains were read from a single sample in a study of blood T cell repertoires in COVID-19. Sequencing used immunoSEQ multiplex PCR; TCRdb keeps in-frame clones, though not all of them. The sample includes about 200,000 clones, about 82% of them seen just once. Sequencing input: PBMCs or T cells enriched from blood (not recorded which). These receptors all come from a man aged 40-50 years with acute COVID-19. Each CDR3 is given with its conserved first and last residue. D genes are given only for firm matches. The size entry is marked missing in some rows and otherwise reads once, few, many or a size class.

D: TRBD2
J: TRBJ2-1
size: -
V: TRBV11-3
CDR3: CASSLSSGINNEQFF
DNA: TGTGCCAGCAGCTTGTCTAGCGGTATTAACAATGAGCAGTTCTTC

D: TRBD1
J: TRBJ2-2
size: -
V: TRBV30
CDR3: CAWGQGSAGELFF
DNA: TGTGCCTGGGGACAGGGGTCGGCCGGGGAGCTGTTTTTT

D: -
J: TRBJ1-1
size: -
V: TRBV6-4
CDR3: CASSPQGSTEAFF
DNA: TGTGCCAGCAGCCCCCAGGGTAGCACTGAAGCTTTCTTT

D: -
J: TRBJ1-1
size: -
V: TRBV3-1/TRBV3-2
CDR3: CASGAGGTKNTEAFF
DNA: TGTGCCAGCGGCGCGGGGGGGACAAAGAACACTGAAGCTTTCTTT

D: -
J: TRBJ1-2
size: -
V: TRBV18
CDR3: CASSTPRVDGYTF
DNA: TGTGCCAGCTCTACCCCCAGGGTAGATGGCTACACCTTC

D: TRBD1
J: TRBJ1-3
size: -
V: TRBV7-9
CDR3: CASSRGDTGAFGNTIYF
DNA: TGTGCCAGCAGCCGAGGGGATACAGGGGCCTTTGGAAACACCATATATTTT

D: TRBD2
J: TRBJ2-7
size: -
V: TRBV28
CDR3: CATIGTSGSYEQYF
DNA: TGTGCCACTATCGGGACTAGCGGTTCCTACGAGCAGTACTTC

D: -
J: TRBJ2-2
size: -
V: TRBV19
CDR3: CASSIKRDTGELFF
DNA: TGTGCCAGTAGTATAAAGAGGGACACCGGGGAGCTGTTTTTT

D: -
J: TRBJ2-3
size: -
V: TRBV27
CDR3: CASNLGRASVGGATQYF
DNA: TGTGCCAGCAATCTTGGCCGGGCTAGCGTGGGTGGGGCTACGCAGTATTTT

D: -
J: TRBJ1-2
size: -
V: TRBV6-5
CDR3: CASSYRDIYYGYTF
DNA: TGTGCCAGCAGTTACCGGGACATCTACTATGGCTACACCTTC

D: TRBD1
J: TRBJ1-1
size: few
V: TRBV11-2
CDR3: CASSLDSNRGQTFF
DNA: TGTGCCAGCAGCTTAGATAGTAACAGGGGGCAGACTTTCTTT

D: -
J: TRBJ2-2
size: -
V: TRBV7-7
CDR3: CASSLTNHRELFF
DNA: TGTGCCAGCAGCTTAACAAACCACAGGGAGCTGTTTTTT

D: TRBD2
J: TRBJ2-1
size: -
V: TRBV7-2
CDR3: CASSLILAGGREQFF
DNA: TGTGCCAGCAGCTTGATTCTAGCGGGAGGTCGTGAGCAGTTCTTC

D: -
J: TRBJ2-7
size: -
V: TRBV4-1
CDR3: CASSHTRAHEQYF
DNA: TGCGCCAGCAGCCATACCAGGGCCCACGAGCAGTACTTC

D: TRBD1
J: TRBJ2-3
size: -
V: TRBV6-5
CDR3: CASSLQGLGTDTQYF
DNA: TGTGCCAGCAGCCTACAGGGGTTGGGCACAGATACGCAGTATTTT

D: -
J: TRBJ1-3
size: -
V: TRBV2
CDR3: CASSAHSGNTIYF
DNA: TGTGCCAGCAGTGCCCACTCTGGAAACACCATATATTTT

D: TRBD1
J: TRBJ1-1
size: many
V: TRBV10-3
CDR3: CATFIPGGVRAFF
DNA: TGTGCCACCTTTATACCAGGGGGCGTTAGGGCTTTCTTT

D: TRBD1
J: TRBJ1-1
size: few
V: TRBV4-3
CDR3: CATSGGWNTEAFF
DNA: TGCGCCACATCAGGGGGCTGGAACACTGAAGCTTTCTTT

D: -
J: TRBJ2-7
size: -
V: TRBV7-9
CDR3: CASSRAVSYEQYF
DNA: TGTGCCAGCAGCCGAGCGGTCTCCTACGAGCAGTACTTC

D: -
J: TRBJ2-7
size: -
V: TRBV7-9
CDR3: CASSVIEYHEQYF
DNA: TGTGCCAGCAGTGTTATAGAGTATCACGAGCAGTACTTC

D: -
J: TRBJ2-1
size: -
V: TRBV11-2
CDR3: CASTRYNEQFF
DNA: TGTGCCAGCACCAGGTACAATGAGCAGTTCTTC

D: TRBD1
J: TRBJ2-1
size: -
V: TRBV3-1/TRBV3-2
CDR3: CASSQRVTGTGYNEQFF
DNA: TGTGCCAGCAGCCAAAGGGTAACCGGGACAGGGTACAATGAGCAGTTCTTC

D: -
J: TRBJ2-3
size: -
V: TRBV3-1/TRBV3-2
CDR3: CASSPSLEGTDTQYF
DNA: TGTGCCAGCAGCCCATCTCTGGAGGGAACAGATACGCAGTATTTT

D: TRBD1
J: TRBJ2-7
size: -
V: TRBV19
CDR3: CASSIDRGQAYEQYF
DNA: TGTGCCAGTAGTATCGACAGGGGACAGGCTTACGAGCAGTACTTC

D: -
J: TRBJ2-1
size: few
V: TRBV11-2
CDR3: CASSYSGTLTTMKQFF
DNA: TGTGCCAGCAGTTACTCCGGGACTCTTACGACAATGAAGCAGTTCTTC

D: -
J: TRBJ2-6
size: -
V: TRBV28
CDR3: CASSSHRQVVLGANVLTF
DNA: TGTGCCAGCAGTTCCCACCGACAGGTGGTCTTGGGGGCCAACGTCCTGACTTTC

D: -
J: TRBJ1-6
size: -
V: TRBV4-1
CDR3: CASSQSAAGRSDSPLHF
DNA: TGCGCCAGCAGCCAATCGGCAGCTGGAAGGAGTGATTCACCCCTCCACTTT

D: TRBD1
J: TRBJ1-1
size: -
V: TRBV27
CDR3: CASSLGRDRGNEGAFF
DNA: TGTGCCAGCAGTTTGGGACGGGACAGAGGGAACGAGGGAGCTTTCTTT

D: -
J: TRBJ2-5
size: -
V: TRBV2
CDR3: CASRMDSSNSQETQYF
DNA: TGTGCCAGCAGAATGGACAGTTCAAATTCCCAAGAGACCCAGTACTTC

D: -
J: TRBJ2-1
size: -
V: TRBV5-1
CDR3: CASSLDRAYNEQFF
DNA: TGCGCCAGCAGCTTGGACAGGGCGTACAATGAGCAGTTCTTC

D: -
J: TRBJ2-5
size: -
V: TRBV5-6
CDR3: CASSFRGLLQETQYF
DNA: TGTGCCAGCAGCTTTCGAGGCCTACTCCAAGAGACCCAGTACTTC

D: -
J: TRBJ1-6
size: -
V: TRBV7-9
CDR3: CASSPGGPGSPLHF
DNA: TGTGCCAGCAGTCCGGGGGGGCCGGGCTCACCCCTCCACTTT

D: -
J: TRBJ2-7
size: -
V: TRBV7-2
CDR3: CASSGRGYEQYF
DNA: TGTGCCAGCAGCGGGAGAGGGTACGAGCAGTACTTC

D: -
J: TRBJ1-5
size: once
V: TRBV28
CDR3: CASMRDGRARQPQHF
DNA: TGTGCCAGCATGAGGGATGGGAGAGCGCGTCAGCCCCAGCATTTT

D: TRBD1
J: TRBJ1-2
size: -
V: TRBV5-1
CDR3: CASSLPQGASGYTF
DNA: TGCGCCAGCAGCTTGCCTCAGGGGGCAAGTGGCTACACCTTC

D: -
J: TRBJ2-7
size: many
V: TRBV4-3
CDR3: CASSQDSSSYEQYF
DNA: TGCGCCAGCAGCCAAGATAGTAGCTCCTACGAGCAGTACTTC

D: -
J: TRBJ1-5
size: -
V: TRBV12-5
CDR3: CASGLGRQSYSNQPQHF
DNA: TGTGCTAGCGGTTTGGGGAGACAGTCGTATAGCAATCAGCCCCAGCATTTT